This T cell receptor beta chain derives from a study of blood T cells in healthy people across ages. This CDR3 has 16 amino acids. Trimming pared 5 bases from V and 0 bases from J, leaving 14 bases between. CDR1 and CDR2 from the germline V gene are SNHLY and FYNNEI. The second PCR ran about 6 to 11 cycles with a sample-barcoded 5' primer and J-beta primers. A single record per CDR3 protein comes from TCRdb applying MiXCR to the 5' RACE reads. Altogether around 1.5 million distinct CDR3 sequences are present, 45% to 70% being singletons, with the ten largest covering 6.5% to 8.5%. This chain links TRBV2 with TRBJ2-1; a possible D gene is TRBD2 (5 bases). This clonotype was obtained from a young man in good health. What was sequenced was blood. CDR3 coding DNA: TGTGCCAGCAGTAAATGGGAGCGGAGCTCCTACAATGAGCAGTTCTTC. Amino acid sequence: CASSKWERSSYNEQFF.